The source of this TCR beta chain is a study of a mutant IDH1 vaccine in newly diagnosed glioma (dated by TCRdb to the early 2020s). Study-level background: Vaccination began 4-6 weeks after radiotherapy alone, or alongside temozolomide cycles in the chemotherapy-containing groups. Of the roughly 32 patients who were treated, about 60% were male and about 40% were female, and the mean age was about 37 years. Before enrollment, most patients had been given radiochemotherapy with temozolomide as standard therapy, while the rest had received either radiotherapy alone or temozolomide alone. Visit V12 was the week-35 safety follow-up and visit V13 was the week-47 end of study. Six visits were used for peripheral blood collection: V03 (baseline), V05, V07, V10, V12 and V13. For exploratory analyses, longitudinal TCRB deep sequencing was carried out in around 24 treated patients wherever samples were available. General findings and caveats noted by the study authors: Pseudoprogression seemed to be unrelated to changes in the top peripheral T cell clonotypes found by TCRB sequencing. The authors noted that analyses of patient blood samples could not be reproduced because of sample limitations. PBMC samples for TCRB deep sequencing were selected based on availability. Immune responses induced by the vaccine were seen in around 93% of patients across multiple MHC alleles.

From the cysteine up to the phenylalanine, the CDR3 has a length of 15 residues. Only the CDR3 DNA stays, 45 bases, in frame from base 1. The germline V gene yields SNHLY for CDR1 and FYNNEI for CDR2. At the junction V is shortened by 2 bases and J by 0 bases, with 8 bases in between. The time point tag for this specimen amounts to: week 35, safety follow-up. Each vaccine dose was 300 ug of a 20-mer mutant IDH1 peptide in Montanide, given subcutaneously with topical imiquimod. Patients were given eight vaccinations, in weeks 1, 3, 5, 7, 11, 15, 19 and 23, which matched visits V03 through V10. Donors had newly diagnosed WHO grade 3 or 4 IDH1-mutant astrocytomas with loss of nuclear ATRX. The samples were drawn from NOA16, a multicentre, single-arm, open-label phase I trial in Germany that tested a mutant IDH1 peptide vaccine in humans for the first time. The DNeasy Blood and Tissue Kit was used to extract genomic DNA from EDTA blood for TCRB sequencing.

As for this clone: Its antigen remains unidentified. Per-nucleotide qualities are absent, and no much larger clonotype sits a single base away.

The protocol used for the library was the immunoSEQ multiplex PCR assay. Rearranged TCR beta chain sequences were amplified with the hsTCRB Kit following the manufacturer's protocol. TCRB libraries were sequenced on an Illumina MiSeq. The original methods were these. The kit vendor's proprietary platform handled demultiplexing, trimming and gene mapping. The table was pulled from immuneACCESS by TCRdb, which kept in-frame rearrangements only. Such tables lose some clones; where checked, under half of the loss comes from unresolved V genes, and the rest has no known cause. From that table come the V and J calls and clone size; the DNA was used to work out D and trimming. For this sample the table gives more than 25,000 clones, of which 60% to 80% were detected only once. Around a tenth of the sample lies in the top ten.

Here the chain combines TRBV2 and TRBJ1-3, with the identity of the D gene unclear. The source is a woman under 40 with glioma. Some clones in this sample may be carry-over from other donors' samples. Source: PBMCs, taken from a glioma patient whose treatment included an IDH1 peptide vaccine. At the DNA level, the sequence is TGTGCCAGCAGTGAATTCGGTTACTCTGGAAACACCATATATTTT. It encodes CASSEFGYSGNTIYF.